The clone carrying this T cell receptor (beta chain) was counted at least ten times. Its specificity is unknown. Per the germline V gene, CDR1 is SQVTM and CDR2 is ANQGSEA. This CDR3 is built from 16 residues. V lost 7 bases and J lost 0, with 21 bases in between. The library came from three nested PCR rounds adapted from ARM-PCR protocols. One entry per CDR3 protein, called by TCRdb with MiXCR from the multiplex PCR reads. The sample contains approximately 66,000 distinct CDR3 sequences, about 61% of which appear only once. This sample is part of a study of tumor and adjacent non-tumor tissue in lung cancer. General study points: Top 100 clones took a larger repertoire share in normal lung.

This sample's RNA came from whole unsorted tissue. More than 3 cm separated this lung sample from the edge of the tumor. This sequence joins TRBV29-1 and TRBJ2-5, with a weak D call TRBD1 (7 bases). Sequencing was done on a sample of distant non-tumor lung tissue. The receptor comes from a man between 65 and 85 years old with non-small cell lung cancer. CDR3 in amino acids: CSAGGEGGAYQETQYF. The CDR3 region has the DNA TGCAGCGCAGGGGGAGAGGGGGGTGCCTACCAAGAGACCCAGTACTTC.